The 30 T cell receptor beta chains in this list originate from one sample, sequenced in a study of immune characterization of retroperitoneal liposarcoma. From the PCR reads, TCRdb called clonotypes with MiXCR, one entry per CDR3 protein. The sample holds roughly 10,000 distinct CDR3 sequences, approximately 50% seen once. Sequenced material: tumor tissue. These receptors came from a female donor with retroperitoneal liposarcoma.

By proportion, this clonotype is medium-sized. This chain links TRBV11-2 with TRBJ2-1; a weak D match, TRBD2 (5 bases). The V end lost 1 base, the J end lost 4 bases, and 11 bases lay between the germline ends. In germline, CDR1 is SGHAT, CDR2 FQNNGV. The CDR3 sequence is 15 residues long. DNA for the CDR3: TGTGCCAGCAGCTTAGGGGAAGCGGAATACAATGAGCAGTTCTTC. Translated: CASSLGEAEYNEQFF. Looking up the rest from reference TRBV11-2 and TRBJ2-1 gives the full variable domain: EAGVAQSPRYKIIEKRQSVAFWCNPISGHATLYWYQQILGQGPKLLIQFQNNGVVDDSQLPKDRFSAERLKGVDSTLKIQPAKLEDSAVYLCASSLGEAEYNEQFFGPGTRLTVL.

CDR3 DNA sequence: TGTGCCAGCAGCCCCGGATGGAGTAATGAAAAACTGTTTTTT. The encoded protein is CASSPGWSNEKLFF. V is TRBV6-1 and J is TRBJ1-4; no clear D gene. Trimming cost V 6 bases and J 4 bases, with 12 bases left between them. From germline, CDR1 is MNHNS and CDR2 SASEGT. This CDR3 has 14 residues.

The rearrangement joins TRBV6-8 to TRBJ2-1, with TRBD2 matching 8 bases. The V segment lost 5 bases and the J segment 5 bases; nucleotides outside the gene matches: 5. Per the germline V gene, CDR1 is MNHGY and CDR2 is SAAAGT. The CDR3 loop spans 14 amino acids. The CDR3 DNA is TGTGCCAGCAGTCGACTAGCGTGGAACAATGAGCAGTTCTTC. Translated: CASSRLAWNNEQFF.

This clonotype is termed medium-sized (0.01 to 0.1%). This CDR3 reads CASSEGQGAYEQYF. CDR3 sequence (DNA): TGTGCCAGCAGTGAAGGACAGGGGGCATACGAGCAGTACTTC. This chain joins TRBV6-1 and TRBJ2-7; 10 bases align to TRBD1. This CDR3 is 14 amino acids long. The V gene's germline CDR1 is MNHNS and CDR2 SASEGT. The J segment lost 4 bases and the V segment lost 1 base, leaving 1 base of the junction unmatched.

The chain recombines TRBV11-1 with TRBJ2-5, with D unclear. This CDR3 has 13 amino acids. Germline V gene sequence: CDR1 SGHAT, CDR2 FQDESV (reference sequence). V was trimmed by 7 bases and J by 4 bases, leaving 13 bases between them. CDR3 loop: CASMFGSAETQYF. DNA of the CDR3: TGTGCCAGCATGTTCGGTTCGGCAGAGACCCAGTACTTC.

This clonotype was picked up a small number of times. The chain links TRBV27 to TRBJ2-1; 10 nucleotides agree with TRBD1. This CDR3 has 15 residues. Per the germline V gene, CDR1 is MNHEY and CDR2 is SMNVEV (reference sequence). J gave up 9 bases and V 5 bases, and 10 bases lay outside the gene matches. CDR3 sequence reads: CASSPRQGAMIEQFF. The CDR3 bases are TGTGCCAGCAGTCCCCGACAGGGGGCCATGATTGAGCAGTTCTTC.

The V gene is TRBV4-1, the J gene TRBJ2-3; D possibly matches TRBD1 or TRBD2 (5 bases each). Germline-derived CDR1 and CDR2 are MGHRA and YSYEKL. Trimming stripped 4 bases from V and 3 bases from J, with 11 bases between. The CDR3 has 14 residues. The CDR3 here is CASSPIEGTDTQYF. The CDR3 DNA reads TGCGCCAGCAGCCCCATCGAGGGGACAGATACGCAGTATTTT.

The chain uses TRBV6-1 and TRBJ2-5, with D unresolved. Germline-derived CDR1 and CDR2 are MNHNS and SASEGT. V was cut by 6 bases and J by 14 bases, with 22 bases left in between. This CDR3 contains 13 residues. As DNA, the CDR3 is TGTGCCAGCAGCCCGGTCAACACTCCGGGCCAATACTTC. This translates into CASSPVNTPGQYF.

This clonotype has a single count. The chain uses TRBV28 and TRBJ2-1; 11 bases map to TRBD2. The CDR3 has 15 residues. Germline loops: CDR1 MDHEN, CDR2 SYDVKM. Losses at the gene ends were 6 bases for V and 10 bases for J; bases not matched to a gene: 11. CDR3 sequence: CASSSAGLAVYEQFF. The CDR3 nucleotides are TGTGCCAGCAGCTCCGCGGGACTAGCGGTCTACGAGCAGTTCTTC.

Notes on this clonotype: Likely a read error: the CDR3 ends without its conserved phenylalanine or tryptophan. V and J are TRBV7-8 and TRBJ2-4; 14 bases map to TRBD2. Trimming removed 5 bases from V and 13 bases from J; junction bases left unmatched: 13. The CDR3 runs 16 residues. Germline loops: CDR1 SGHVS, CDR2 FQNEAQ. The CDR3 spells CASSARLAGGIDEQYL. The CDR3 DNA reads TGTGCCAGCAGCGCGAGACTAGCGGGGGGGATAGATGAGCAGTACCTC.

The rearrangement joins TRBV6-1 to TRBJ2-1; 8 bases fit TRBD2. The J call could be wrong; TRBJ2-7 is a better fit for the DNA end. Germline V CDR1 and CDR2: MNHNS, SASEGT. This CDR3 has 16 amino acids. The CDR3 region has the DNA TGTGCCAGCAGCGAAAGGGGCGGGGGGAGCTCCTACGAGCAGTACTTC. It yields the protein CASSERGGGSSYEQYF.

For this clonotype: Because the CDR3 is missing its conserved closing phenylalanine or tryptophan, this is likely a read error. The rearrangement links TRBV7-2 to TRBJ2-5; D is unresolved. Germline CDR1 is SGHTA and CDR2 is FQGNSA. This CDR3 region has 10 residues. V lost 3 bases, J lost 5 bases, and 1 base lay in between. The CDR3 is CASSLETQYP. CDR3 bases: TGTGCCAGCAGCTTGGAGACCCAGTACCCC.

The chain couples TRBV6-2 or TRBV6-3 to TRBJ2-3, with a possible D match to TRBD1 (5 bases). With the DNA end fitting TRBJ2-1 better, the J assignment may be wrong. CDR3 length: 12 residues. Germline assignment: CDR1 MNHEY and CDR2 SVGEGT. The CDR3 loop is CASSYTGLEQFF. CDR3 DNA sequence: TGTGCCAGCAGTTACACAGGCTTGGAGCAGTTCTTC.

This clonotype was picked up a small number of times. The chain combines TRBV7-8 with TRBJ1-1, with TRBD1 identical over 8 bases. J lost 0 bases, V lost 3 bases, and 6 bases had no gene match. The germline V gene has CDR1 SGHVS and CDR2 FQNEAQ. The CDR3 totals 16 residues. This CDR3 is CASSFRTGLMNTEAFF. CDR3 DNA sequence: TGTGCCAGCAGCTTCAGGACAGGGCTTATGAACACTGAAGCTTTCTTT.

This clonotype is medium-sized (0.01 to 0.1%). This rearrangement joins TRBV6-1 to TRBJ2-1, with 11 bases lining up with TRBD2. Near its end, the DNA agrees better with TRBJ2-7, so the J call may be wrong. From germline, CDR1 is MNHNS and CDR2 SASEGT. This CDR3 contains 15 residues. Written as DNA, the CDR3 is TGTGCCAGCAAGAAGGGACTAGCGGAGAACTACGAGCAGTACTTC. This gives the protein CASKKGLAENYEQYF.

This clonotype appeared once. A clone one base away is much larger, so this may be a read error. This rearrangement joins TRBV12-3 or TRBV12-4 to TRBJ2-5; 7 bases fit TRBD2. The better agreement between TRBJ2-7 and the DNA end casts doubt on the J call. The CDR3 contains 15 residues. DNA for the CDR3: TGTGCCAGCAGTCGGGACTATGGGAGCTCCTACGAGCAGTACTTC. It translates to CASSRDYGSSYEQYF.

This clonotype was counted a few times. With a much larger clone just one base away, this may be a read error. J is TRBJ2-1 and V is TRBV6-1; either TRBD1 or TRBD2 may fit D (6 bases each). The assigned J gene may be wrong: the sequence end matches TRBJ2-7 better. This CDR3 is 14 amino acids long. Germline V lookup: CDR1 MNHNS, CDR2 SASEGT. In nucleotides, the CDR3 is TGTGCCAGCAGCCGGGCAGGGGCGCGGGATGAGCAGTACTTC. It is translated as CASSRAGARDEQYF.

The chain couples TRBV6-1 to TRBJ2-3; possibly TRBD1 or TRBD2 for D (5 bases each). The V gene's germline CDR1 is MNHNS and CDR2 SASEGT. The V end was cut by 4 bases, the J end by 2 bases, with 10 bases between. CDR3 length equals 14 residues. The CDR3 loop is CASSARDPTDTQYF. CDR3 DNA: TGTGCCAGCAGTGCTCGGGACCCCACAGATACGCAGTATTTT.

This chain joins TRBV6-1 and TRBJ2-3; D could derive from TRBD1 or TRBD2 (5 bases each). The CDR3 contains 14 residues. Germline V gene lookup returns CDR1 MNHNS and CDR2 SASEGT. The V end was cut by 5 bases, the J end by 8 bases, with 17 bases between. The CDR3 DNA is TGTGCCAGCAGTTCCGGGACCCACGGAAGTACGCAGTATTTT. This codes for CASSSGTHGSTQYF.

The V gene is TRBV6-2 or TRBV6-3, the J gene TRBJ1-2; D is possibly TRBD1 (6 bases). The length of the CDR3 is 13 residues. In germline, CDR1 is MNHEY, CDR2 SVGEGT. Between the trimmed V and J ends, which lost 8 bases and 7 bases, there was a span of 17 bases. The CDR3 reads CASGAQGLSGYTF. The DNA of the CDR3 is TGTGCCAGCGGTGCGCAGGGGTTAAGTGGCTACACCTTC.

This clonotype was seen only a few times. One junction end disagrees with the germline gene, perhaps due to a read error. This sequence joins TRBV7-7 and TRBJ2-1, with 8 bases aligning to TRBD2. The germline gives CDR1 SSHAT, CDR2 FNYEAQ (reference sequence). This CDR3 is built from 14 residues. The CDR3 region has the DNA TGTGCTAGCAGCTTAGAGGAGGTGCGGGGGGCCCAGTTCTTC. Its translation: CASSLEEVRGAQFF.

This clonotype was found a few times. CDR3 DNA sequence: TGTGCCAGCAGTGGGTCCGTGGGTAATGAGCAGTTCTTC. It specifies CASSGSVGNEQFF. The chain uses TRBV6-1 and TRBJ2-1; no clear D. This CDR3 has 13 amino acids. Germline assignment: CDR1 MNHNS and CDR2 SASEGT. The germline V and J ends were trimmed by 4 bases and 7 bases, with 11 bases remaining between them.

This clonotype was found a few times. CDR3: CAIAGNTGELFF. The CDR3 DNA is TGTGCCATTGCAGGGAACACCGGGGAGCTGTTTTTT. This sequence joins TRBV27 and TRBJ2-2; no definite D call. The CDR3 runs to 12 residues. CDR1 MNHEY and CDR2 SMNVEV come from the germline V gene (reference sequence). V gave up 10 bases and J gave up 1 base, with 7 bases separating them.

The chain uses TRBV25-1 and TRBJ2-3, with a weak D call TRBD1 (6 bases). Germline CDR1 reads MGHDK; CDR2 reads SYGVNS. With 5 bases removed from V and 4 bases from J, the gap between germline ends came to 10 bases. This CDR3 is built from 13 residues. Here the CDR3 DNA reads TGTGCCAGCAGTAAGGCAGGGGCAGATACGCAGTATTTT. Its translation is CASSKAGADTQYF.

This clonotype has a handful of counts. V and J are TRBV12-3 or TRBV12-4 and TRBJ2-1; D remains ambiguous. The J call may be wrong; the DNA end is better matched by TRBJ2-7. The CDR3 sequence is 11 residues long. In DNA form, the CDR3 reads TGTGCCAGCAGTTTCCTGAATGAGCAGTACTTC. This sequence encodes CASSFLNEQYF.

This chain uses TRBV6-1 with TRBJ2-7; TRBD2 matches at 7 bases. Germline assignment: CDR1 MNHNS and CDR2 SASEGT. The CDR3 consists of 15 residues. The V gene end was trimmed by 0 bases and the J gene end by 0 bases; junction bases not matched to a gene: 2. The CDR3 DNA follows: TGTGCCAGCAGTGAAGCGGGAGGGAGCTCCTACGAGCAGTACTTC. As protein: CASSEAGGSSYEQYF.

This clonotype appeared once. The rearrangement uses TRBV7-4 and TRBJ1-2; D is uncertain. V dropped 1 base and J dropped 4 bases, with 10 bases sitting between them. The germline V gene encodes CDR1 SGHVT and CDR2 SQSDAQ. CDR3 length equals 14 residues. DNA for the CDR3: TGTGCCAGCAGCTTAGTATACAGTTCCTATGGCTACACCTTC. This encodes CASSLVYSSYGYTF. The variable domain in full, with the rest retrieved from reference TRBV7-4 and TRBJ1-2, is GAGVSQSPRYKVAKRGRDVALRCDSISGHVTLYWYRQTLGQGSEVLTYSQSDAQRDKSGRPSGRFSAERPERSVSTLKIQRTEQGDSAVYLCASSLVYSSYGYTFGSGTRLTVV.

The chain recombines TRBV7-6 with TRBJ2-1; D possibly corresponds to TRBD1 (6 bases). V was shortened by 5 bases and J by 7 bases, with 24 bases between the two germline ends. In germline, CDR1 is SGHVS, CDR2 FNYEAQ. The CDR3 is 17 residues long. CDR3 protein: CASSPDFGQGPPNEQFF. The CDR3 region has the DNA TGTGCCAGCAGCCCCGACTTCGGGCAGGGGCCCCCGAATGAGCAGTTCTTC.

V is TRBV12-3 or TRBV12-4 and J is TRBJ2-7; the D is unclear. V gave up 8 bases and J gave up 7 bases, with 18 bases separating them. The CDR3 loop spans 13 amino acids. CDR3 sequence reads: CASPPRDRNEQYF. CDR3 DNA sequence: TGTGCCAGCCCCCCCCGCGACCGGAATGAGCAGTACTTC.

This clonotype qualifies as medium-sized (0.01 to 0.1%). For the CDR3, the DNA is TGTGCCAGCAGGGAATCGGGACAGGGAGTCGAGCAGTACTTC. It encodes CASRESGQGVEQYF. V usage is TRBV6-1 and J usage is TRBJ2-5; TRBD1 matches 9 bases. The end of the DNA aligns better with TRBJ2-7, so the J call may be wrong. Germline V lookup: CDR1 MNHNS, CDR2 SASEGT. The CDR3 length is 14 residues.